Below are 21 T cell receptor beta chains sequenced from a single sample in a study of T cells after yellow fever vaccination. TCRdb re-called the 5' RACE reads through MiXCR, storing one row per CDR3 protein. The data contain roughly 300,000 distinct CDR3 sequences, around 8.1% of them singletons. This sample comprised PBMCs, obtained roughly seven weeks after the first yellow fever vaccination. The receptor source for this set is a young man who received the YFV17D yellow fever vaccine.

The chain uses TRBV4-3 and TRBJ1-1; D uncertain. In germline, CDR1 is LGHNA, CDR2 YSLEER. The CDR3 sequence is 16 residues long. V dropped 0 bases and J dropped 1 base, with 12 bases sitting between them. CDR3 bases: TGCGCCAGCAGCCAAGAGTGGCAGGATTCGAACACTGAAGCTTTCTTT. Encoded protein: CASSQEWQDSNTEAFF.

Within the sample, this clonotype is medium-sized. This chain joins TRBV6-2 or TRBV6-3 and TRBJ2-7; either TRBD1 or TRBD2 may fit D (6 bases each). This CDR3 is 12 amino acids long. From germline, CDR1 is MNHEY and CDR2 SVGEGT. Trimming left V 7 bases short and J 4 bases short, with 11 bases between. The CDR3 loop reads CASIGGEYEQYF. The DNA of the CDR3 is TGTGCCAGCATCGGGGGCGAATACGAGCAGTACTTC.

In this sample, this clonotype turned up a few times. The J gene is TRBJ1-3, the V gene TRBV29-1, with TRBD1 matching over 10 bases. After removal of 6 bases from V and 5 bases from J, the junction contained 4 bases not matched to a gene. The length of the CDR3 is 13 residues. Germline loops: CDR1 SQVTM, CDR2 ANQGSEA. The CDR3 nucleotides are TGCAGCGTCGAGACAGGGGGCAGAAACACCATATATTTT. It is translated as CSVETGGRNTIYF.

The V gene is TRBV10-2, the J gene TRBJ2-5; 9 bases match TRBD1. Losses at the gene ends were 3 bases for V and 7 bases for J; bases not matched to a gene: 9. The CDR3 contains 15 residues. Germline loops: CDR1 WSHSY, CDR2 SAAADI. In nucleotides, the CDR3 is TGCGCCAGCAGTGACCGGACAGGGGATCGGTGGACCCAGTACTTC. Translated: CASSDRTGDRWTQYF.

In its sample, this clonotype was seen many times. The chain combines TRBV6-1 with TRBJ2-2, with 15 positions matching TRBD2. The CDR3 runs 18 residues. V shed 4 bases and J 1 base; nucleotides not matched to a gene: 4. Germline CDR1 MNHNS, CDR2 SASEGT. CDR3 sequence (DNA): TGTGCCAGCAGTGGGACTAGCGGGGGGGCGGGGAACACCGGGGAGCTGTTTTTT. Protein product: CASSGTSGGAGNTGELFF.

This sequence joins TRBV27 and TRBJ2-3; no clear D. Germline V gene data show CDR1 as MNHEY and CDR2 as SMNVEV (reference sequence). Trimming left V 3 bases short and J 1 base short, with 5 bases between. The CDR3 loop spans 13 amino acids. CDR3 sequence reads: CASSLKRTDTQYF. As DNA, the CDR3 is TGTGCCAGCAGTTTGAAACGCACAGATACGCAGTATTTT.

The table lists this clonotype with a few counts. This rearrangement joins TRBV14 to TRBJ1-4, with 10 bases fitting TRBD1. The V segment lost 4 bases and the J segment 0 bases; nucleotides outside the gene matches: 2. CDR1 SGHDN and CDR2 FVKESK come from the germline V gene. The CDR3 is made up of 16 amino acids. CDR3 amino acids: CASSRTGGTTNEKLFF. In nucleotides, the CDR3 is TGTGCCAGCAGCCGGACAGGGGGAACAACTAATGAAAAACTGTTTTTT.

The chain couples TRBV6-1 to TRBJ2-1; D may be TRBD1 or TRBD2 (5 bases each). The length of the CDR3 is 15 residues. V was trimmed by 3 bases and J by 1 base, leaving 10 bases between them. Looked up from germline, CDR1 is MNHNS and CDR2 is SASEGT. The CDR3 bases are TGTGCCAGCAGTGAGGGACGAGCGTCCTACAATGAGCAGTTCTTC. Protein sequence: CASSEGRASYNEQFF.

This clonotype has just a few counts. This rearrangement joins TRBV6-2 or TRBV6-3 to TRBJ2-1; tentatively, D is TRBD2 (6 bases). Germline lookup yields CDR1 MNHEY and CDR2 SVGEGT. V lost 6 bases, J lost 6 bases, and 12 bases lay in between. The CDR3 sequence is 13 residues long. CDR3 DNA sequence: TGTGCCAGCAGACGGGACGGGAGCAATGAGCAGTTCTTC. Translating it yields CASRRDGSNEQFF.

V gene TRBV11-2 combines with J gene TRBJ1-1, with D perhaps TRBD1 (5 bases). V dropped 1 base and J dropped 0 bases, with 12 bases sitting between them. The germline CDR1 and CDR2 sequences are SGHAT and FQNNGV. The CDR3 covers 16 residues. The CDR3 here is CASSLAPGRMNTEAFF. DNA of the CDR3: TGTGCCAGCAGCTTAGCCCCGGGACGGATGAACACTGAAGCTTTCTTT.

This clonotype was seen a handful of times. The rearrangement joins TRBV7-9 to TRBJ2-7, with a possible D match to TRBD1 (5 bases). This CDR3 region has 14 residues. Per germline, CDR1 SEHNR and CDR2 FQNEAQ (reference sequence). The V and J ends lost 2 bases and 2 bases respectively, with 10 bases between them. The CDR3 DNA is TGTGCCAGCAGCTTAAAGGCAGGGCCCTACGAGCAGTACGTC. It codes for CASSLKAGPYEQYV.

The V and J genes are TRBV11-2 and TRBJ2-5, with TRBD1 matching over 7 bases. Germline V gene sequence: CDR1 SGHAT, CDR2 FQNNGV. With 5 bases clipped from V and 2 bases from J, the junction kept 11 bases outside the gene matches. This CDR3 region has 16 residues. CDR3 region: CASSPGQVGVQETQYF. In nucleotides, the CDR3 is TGTGCCAGCAGCCCAGGACAGGTGGGGGTTCAAGAGACCCAGTACTTC.

The CDR3 DNA sequence: TGTGCCAGTAGTTTGAAGCCGGAGAACACTGAAGCTTTCTTT. This sequence encodes CASSLKPENTEAFF. The chain uses TRBV19 and TRBJ1-1, with D uncertain. CDR3 size: 14 residues. Germline CDR1 LNHDA, CDR2 SQIVND (reference sequence). The V and J ends lost 5 bases and 1 base respectively, with 11 bases between them.

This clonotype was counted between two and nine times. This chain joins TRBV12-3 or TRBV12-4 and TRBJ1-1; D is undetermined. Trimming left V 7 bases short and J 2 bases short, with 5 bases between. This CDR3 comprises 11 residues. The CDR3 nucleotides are TGTGCCAGCACCGACAACACTGAAGCTTTCTTT. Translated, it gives CASTDNTEAFF.

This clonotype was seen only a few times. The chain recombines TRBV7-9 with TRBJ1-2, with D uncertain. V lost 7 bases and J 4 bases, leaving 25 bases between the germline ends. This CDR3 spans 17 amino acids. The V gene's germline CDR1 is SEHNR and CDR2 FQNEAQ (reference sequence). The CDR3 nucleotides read TGTGCCAGCACCTCCGGAGAACCTTTGGGAGTCGGCTATGGCTACACCTTC. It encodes CASTSGEPLGVGYGYTF.

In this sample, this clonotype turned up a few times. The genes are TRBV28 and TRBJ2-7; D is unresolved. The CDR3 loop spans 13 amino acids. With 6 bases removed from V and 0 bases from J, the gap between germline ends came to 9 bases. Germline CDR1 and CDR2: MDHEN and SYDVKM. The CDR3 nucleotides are TGTGCCAGCAGGCTAAGCAGCTCCTACGAGCAGTACGTC. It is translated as CASRLSSSYEQYV.

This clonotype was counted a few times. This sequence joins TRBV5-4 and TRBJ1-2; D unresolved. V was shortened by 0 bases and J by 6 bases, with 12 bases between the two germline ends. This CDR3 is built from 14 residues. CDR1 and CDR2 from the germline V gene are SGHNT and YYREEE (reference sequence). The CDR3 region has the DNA TGTGCCAGCAGCTTGGATGGCACCCGAAATGGCTACACCTTC. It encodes CASSLDGTRNGYTF.

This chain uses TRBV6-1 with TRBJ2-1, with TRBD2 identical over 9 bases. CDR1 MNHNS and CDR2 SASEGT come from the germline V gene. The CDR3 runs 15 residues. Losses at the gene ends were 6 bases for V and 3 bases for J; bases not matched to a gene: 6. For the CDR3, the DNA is TGTGCCAGCAGCCCTCTAGCGGGGCACTACAATGAGCAGTTCTTC. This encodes CASSPLAGHYNEQFF.

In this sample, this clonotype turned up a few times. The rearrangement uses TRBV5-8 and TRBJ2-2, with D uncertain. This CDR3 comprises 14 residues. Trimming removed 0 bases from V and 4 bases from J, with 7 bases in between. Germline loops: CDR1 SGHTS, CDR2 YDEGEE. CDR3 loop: CASSLDFTTGELFF. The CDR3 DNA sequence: TGTGCCAGCAGCTTGGACTTTACCACCGGGGAGCTGTTTTTT.

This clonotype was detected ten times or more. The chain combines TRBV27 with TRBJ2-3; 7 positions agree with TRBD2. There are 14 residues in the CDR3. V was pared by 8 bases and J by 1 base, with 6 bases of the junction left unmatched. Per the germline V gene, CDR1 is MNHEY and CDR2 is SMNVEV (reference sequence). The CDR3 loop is CASSIRGGTDTQYF. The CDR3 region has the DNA TGTGCCAGCTCGATCCGGGGGGGCACAGATACGCAGTATTTT.

The CDR3 nucleotides are TGTGCCAGCTCAACTCGTCCAGGGGGGGTAAACACTGAAGCTTTCTTT. This sequence encodes CASSTRPGGVNTEAFF. This chain joins TRBV18 and TRBJ1-1, with TRBD1 matching 7 bases. The trim removed 5 bases at V and 2 bases at J, leaving 11 bases unmatched. This CDR3 is 16 amino acids long. CDR1 KGHSH and CDR2 LQKENI come from the germline V gene.